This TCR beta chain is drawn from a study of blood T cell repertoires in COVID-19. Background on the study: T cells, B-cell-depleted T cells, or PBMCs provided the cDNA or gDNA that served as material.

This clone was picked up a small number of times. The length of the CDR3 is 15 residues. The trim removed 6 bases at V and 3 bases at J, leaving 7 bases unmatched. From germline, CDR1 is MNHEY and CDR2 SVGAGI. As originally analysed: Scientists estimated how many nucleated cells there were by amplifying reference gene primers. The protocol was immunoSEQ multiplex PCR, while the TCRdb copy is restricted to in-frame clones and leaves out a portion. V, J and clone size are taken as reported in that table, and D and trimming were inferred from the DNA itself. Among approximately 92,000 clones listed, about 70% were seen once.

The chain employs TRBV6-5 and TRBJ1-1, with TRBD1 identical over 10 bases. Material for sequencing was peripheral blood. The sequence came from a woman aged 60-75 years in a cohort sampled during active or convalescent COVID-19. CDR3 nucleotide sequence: TGTGCCAGCAGCAGACAGGGGGCGCGGCACACTGAAGCTTTCTTT. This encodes CASSRQGARHTEAFF.